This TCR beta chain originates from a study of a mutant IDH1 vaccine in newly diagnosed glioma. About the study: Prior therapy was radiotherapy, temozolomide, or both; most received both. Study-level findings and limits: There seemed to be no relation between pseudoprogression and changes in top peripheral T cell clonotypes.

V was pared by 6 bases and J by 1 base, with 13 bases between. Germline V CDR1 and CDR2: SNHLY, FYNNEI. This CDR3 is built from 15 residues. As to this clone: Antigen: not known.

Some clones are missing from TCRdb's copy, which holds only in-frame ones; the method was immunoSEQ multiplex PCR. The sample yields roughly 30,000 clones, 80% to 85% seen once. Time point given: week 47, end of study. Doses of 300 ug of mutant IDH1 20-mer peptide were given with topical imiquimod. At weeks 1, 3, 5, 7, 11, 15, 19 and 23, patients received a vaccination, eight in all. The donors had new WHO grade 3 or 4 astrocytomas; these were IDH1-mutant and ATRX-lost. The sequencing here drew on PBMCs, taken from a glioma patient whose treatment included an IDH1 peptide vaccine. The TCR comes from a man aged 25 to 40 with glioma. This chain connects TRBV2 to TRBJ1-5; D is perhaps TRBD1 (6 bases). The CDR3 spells CASRAKGGSNQPQHF. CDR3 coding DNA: TGTGCCAGCAGGGCGAAGGGGGGAAGCAATCAGCCCCAGCATTTT. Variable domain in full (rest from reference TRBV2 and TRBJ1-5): EPEVTQTPSHQVTQMGQEVILRCVPISNHLYFYWYRQILGQKVEFLVSFYNNEISEKSEIFDDQFSVERPDGSNFTLKIRSTKLEDSAMYFCASRAKGGSNQPQHFGDGTRLSIL.